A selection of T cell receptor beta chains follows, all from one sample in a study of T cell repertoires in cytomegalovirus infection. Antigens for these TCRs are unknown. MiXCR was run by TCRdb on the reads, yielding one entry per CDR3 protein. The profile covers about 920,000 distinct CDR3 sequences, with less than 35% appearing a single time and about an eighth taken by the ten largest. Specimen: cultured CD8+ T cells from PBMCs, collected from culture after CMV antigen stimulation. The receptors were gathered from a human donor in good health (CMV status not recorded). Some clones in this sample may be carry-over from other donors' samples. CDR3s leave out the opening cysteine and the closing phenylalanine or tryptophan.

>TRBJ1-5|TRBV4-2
ASSHFLPGGLYSNQPQH
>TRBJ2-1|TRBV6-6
ASSTSWGQGFWGEQF
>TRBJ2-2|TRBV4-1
ASSPQGLDTGELF
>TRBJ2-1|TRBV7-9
AQPGGGGSYNEQF
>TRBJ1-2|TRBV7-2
ASSYRDRTFGYT
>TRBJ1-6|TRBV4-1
VSSQVESWGDRNSPLH
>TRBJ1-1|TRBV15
ATSRDWDDTEAF
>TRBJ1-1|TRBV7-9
ASSFLEGGVNTEAF
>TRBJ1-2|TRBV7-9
ASSRTSPGYT
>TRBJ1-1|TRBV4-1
ASSLRTGSDTEAF
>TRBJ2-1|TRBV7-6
ASSFSENEQF
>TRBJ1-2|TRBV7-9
ASSPLGIGRANYGYT
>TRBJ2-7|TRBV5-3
ASSLSSGTLSYEQY
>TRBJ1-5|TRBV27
ASSPEGRHQPQH
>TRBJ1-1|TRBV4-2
ASSPEMGPRGITEAF
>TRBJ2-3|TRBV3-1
ASSQAVTFDTDTQY
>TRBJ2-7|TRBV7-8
ASSSRTGTSYEQY
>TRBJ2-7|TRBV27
ASSYGISYEQY
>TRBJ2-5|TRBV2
ASSEFRLLALGGTGVSDGTQY
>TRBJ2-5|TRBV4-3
ASSQDRTRSEGGGTQY
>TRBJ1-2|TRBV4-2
ASSPGTAANYGYT
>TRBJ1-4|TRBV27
ASSLFTGTGGEKLF
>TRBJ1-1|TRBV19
ASRPPDENTEAF
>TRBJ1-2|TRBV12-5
ASGLEDRVGKGYGYT
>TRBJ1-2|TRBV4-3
ASSTQRTANYGYT
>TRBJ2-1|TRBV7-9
ASSLTTAPYNEQF
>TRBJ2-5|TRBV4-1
ASSRLTGEETQD
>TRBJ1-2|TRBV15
ATSSSGGPNYGYT
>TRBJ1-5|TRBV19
ASSTDSYLSNQPQH
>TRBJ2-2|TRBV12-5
ASGFGPRFAGELF
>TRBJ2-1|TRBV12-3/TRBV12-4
ASSYRTSGVGSYNEQF
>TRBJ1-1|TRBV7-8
ASSFDRAEYTEAF
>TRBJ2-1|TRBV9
ASSVAGTSGGRDEQF
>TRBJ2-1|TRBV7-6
ASSLVYGLAGGYNEQF
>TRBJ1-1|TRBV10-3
AIKGQESMNTEAF
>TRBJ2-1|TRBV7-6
ASSPRTSGGLPGQF